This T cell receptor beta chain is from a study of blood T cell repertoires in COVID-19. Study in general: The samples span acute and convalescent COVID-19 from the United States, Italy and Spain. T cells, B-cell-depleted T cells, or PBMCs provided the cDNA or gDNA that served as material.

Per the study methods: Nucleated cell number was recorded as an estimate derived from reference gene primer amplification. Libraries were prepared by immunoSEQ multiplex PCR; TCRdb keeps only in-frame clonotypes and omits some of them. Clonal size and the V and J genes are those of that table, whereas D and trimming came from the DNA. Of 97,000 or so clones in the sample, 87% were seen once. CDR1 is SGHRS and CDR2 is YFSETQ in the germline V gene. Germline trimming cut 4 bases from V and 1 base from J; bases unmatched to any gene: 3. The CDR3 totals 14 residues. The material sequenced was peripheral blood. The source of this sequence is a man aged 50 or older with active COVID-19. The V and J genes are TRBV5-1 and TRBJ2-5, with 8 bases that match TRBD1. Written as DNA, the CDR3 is TGCGCCAGCAGCGTACAGGGGGGCCAAGAGACCCAGTACTTC. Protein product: CASSVQGGQETQYF.